This entry features one T cell receptor (beta chain) sequence. The antigen remains unidentified. This sample is part of a study of OX40 agonist ivuxolimab in advanced cancers. Study context: Patients undergoing dose escalation presented with hepatocellular carcinoma, melanoma, renal cell or head and neck cancer. Regarding the study as a whole: At 0.1 to 3.0 mg/kg, CD4+ and CD8+ blood T cells expanded clonally by week 6.

The data were produced by immunoSEQ multiplex PCR, yet TCRdb's version contains in-frame clones alone and is incomplete. The table lists tens of thousands of clones, roughly 80% of them singletons. There are 14 residues in the CDR3. Per the germline V gene, CDR1 is SGHVS and CDR2 is FQNEAQ. Trimming removed 5 bases from V and 3 bases from J; junction bases left unmatched: 4. The source material was CD4+ or CD8+ T cells sorted from blood, sampled in a trial of the OX40 agonist ivuxolimab. The TCR comes from an adult with an advanced solid tumor such as melanoma, head and neck, liver or kidney cancer. The J gene is TRBJ2-7, the V gene TRBV7-8, with 10 nucleotides matching TRBD1. The CDR3 region has the DNA TGTGCCAGCAGCAGCCGGACAGGGGGCTACGAGCAGTACTTC. Its translation: CASSSRTGGYEQYF.